This T cell receptor beta chain appears in the sequencing data of a study of blood T cell repertoires in COVID-19 (dated by TCRdb to between 2020 and 2021). At the level of the whole study: Samples covering the acute and convalescent phases of COVID-19 were provided by collaborators in the United States, Italy and Spain. The prospective study material was composed of cDNA or gDNA derived from T cells, B-cell-depleted T cells, or PBMCs. Deeply sampled blood TCRbeta repertoires from subjects exposed to, actively infected with, or recovered from COVID-19 were included in the dataset. A freely available public database, intended as a resource for researchers studying the immune response to SARS-CoV-2, is where the repertoires were released. Samples were obtained from the ongoing ImmuneRACE study (first 160 participants) and from roughly 1,300 subjects provided by 6 global collaborators. Nearly every sample came with metadata listing a de-identified subject ID, COVID-19 status, age in years and sex. HLA class I and class II types, where available, came from metadata supplied by the sample provider rather than from assay-based typing. Study-wide conclusions, independent of this receptor: The amount of clinical and demographic metadata varied by source and participant and was provided uncurated.

V is shortened by 5 bases, J by 1 base, and the region joining them spans 12 bases. CDR1 and CDR2 (MDHEN, SYDVKM) derive from the germline V gene. Spanning cysteine to phenylalanine, the CDR3 consists of 15 amino acids. Left in the record is the CDR3 DNA by itself, 45 bases read in frame from the first base. Whole blood was collected in K2EDTA tubes by collaborating institutions according to the institutions' own protocols. For TCRbeta analysis, collaborators shipped samples as frozen whole blood, isolated PBMCs, or DNA extracted from either of those sample types. A note on this clone: The clone's antigen remains unknown. Nothing much larger sits one base from this clone, and base qualities are not available.

TCRbeta CDR3 regions were amplified from genomic DNA using the immunoSEQ Assay, a bias-controlled multiplex PCR. In the source study's methods: The number of nucleated cells in each sample was estimated from the amplification of reference gene primers within the assay. To quantify the absolute abundance of each unique TCRbeta CDR3 rearrangement, sequence reads were collapsed and filtered. For each sample, productive Simpson clonality was calculated by taking the square root of Simpson's diversity index across productive rearrangements. The immuneACCESS repertoire file appears here via TCRdb, limited to in-frame rearrangements. These files lack a portion of the clones; in checked studies, under half of the deficit traces to unresolved V genes, and the cause of the others is not known. Clonal size and the V and J genes are those of that table, whereas D and trimming came from the DNA. For this sample the table gives around 450,000 clones, of which 75% to 90% were detected only once. Jointly, the top ten make up roughly 4% of the sample.

Sequencing used peripheral blood. Recombination linked TRBV28 to TRBJ2-1; TRBD1 is a possible D gene, resting on 7 matching bases. The source is a woman in her 30s with acute or convalescent COVID-19. The CDR3 sequence is CASSTTGRSYNEQFF. The nucleotide sequence is TGTGCCAGCAGTACGACAGGGAGGTCCTACAATGAGCAGTTCTTC.